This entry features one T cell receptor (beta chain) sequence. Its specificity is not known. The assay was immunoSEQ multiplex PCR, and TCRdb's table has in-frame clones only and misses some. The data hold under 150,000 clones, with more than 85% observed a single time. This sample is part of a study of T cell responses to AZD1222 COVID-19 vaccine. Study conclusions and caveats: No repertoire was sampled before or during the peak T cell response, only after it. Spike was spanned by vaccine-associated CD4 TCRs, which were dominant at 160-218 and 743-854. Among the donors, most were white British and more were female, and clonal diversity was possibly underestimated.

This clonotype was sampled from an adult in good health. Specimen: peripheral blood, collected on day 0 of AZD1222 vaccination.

CDR3 DNA: TGTGCCAGCAGCTTGACTACAGGGGCTGACTATGGCTACACCTTC. The encoded protein is CASSLTTGADYGYTF. The V gene is TRBV5-6, the J gene TRBJ1-2, with 7 positions matching TRBD1. There are 15 residues in the CDR3. Per germline, CDR1 SGHDT and CDR2 YYEEEE. V shed 1 base, J shed 3 bases, and the junction held 6 bases outside the gene matches.